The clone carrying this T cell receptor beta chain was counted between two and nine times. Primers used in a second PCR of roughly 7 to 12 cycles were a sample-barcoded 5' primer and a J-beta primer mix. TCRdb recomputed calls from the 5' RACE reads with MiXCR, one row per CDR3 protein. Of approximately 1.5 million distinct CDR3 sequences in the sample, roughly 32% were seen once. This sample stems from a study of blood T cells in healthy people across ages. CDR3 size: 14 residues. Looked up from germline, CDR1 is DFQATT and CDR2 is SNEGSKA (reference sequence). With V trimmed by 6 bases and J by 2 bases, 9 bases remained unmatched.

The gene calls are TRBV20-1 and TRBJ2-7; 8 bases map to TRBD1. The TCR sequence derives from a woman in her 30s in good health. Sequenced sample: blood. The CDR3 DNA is TGCAGTGCCAACCGTCGACAGGGGACCTACGAGCAGTACTTC. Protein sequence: CSANRRQGTYEQYF.